This T cell receptor (beta chain) came from a study of beta chain features in type 1 diabetes. Study-wide results and caveats: Whatever favoring of shorter templates PCR might show would apply equally to patients and controls.

Germline CDR1 and CDR2: MGHDK and SYGVNS. Trimming removed 6 bases at V and 7 bases at J, with 13 bases between. The CDR3 extends over 13 amino acids. This clone was seen a handful of times. The antigen is not known. Expressed TCRB transcripts were sequenced because the isolated RNA had all been reverse transcribed beforehand. Assay: immunoSEQ multiplex PCR; the TCRdb copy retains only in-frame clones and omits some. The sample holds some 410,000 clones, about 14% seen once. This TCR derives from a man aged 30 to 45 in good health. Material: naive CD4+ T cells from blood. The V call is TRBV25-1, the J call TRBJ2-1, with D possibly matching TRBD1 (6 bases). DNA for the CDR3: TGTGCCAGCAGAACAGGGAATTCGAATGAGCAGTTCTTC. As protein: CASRTGNSNEQFF.